Presented here are 29 T cell receptor beta chains from one specimen sequenced in a study of blood T cell repertoires in COVID-19. Clones were sequenced by immunoSEQ multiplex PCR, and TCRdb holds only the in-frame ones, with some missing. This table has fewer than 200,000 clones, 60% to 80% appearing once. The material sequenced was peripheral blood. The receptor source for this set is a woman between 65 and 79 years old with acute or convalescent COVID-19.

CDR3 coding DNA: TGTGCCAGTAGTCAAAATGAGGTCTCTGGGGCCAACGTCCTGACTTTC. It is translated as CASSQNEVSGANVLTF. The V and J genes are TRBV19 and TRBJ2-6; D gene ambiguous. This CDR3 is 16 amino acids long. The V and J ends lost 5 bases and 0 bases respectively, with 11 bases between them. Looked up from germline, CDR1 is LNHDA and CDR2 is SQIVND (reference sequence).

A single count supports this clone. The chain has TRBV5-6 and TRBJ2-4; TRBD1 matches 7 bases. V gave up 2 bases and J gave up 5 bases; unmatched junction bases: 4. The CDR3 spans 14 residues. Per the germline V gene, CDR1 is SGHDT and CDR2 is YYEEEE. CDR3 in DNA: TGTGCCAGCAGCTTACTGACAGGGCAAAACATTCAGTACTTC. Protein sequence: CASSLLTGQNIQYF.

The rearrangement joins TRBV9 to TRBJ1-4; the match to TRBD1 covers 8 bases. The CDR3 length is 16 residues. From germline, CDR1 is SGDLS and CDR2 YYNGEE. Trimming took 0 bases from V and 3 from J; bases not matched to a gene: 4. Written as DNA, the CDR3 is TGTGCCAGCAGCGTAGGGACAGGGTCTTCTAATGAAAAACTGTTTTTT. Protein sequence: CASSVGTGSSNEKLFF.

This clone was seen a handful of times. The genes are TRBV7-9 and TRBJ1-2; no clear D. The V and J ends lost 4 bases and 12 bases respectively, with 12 bases between them. Germline V gives CDR1 SEHNR, CDR2 FQNEAQ (reference sequence). The CDR3 contains 11 residues. For the CDR3, the DNA is TGTGCCAGCAGCTGGGTAGCGGTCGACACCTTC. Its translation is CASSWVAVDTF. Variable domain in full (rest from reference TRBV7-9 and TRBJ1-2): DTGVSQNPRHKITKRGQNVTFRCDPISEHNRLYWYRQTLGQGPEFLTYFQNEAQLEKSRLLSDRFSAERPKGSFSTLEIQRTEQGDSAMYLCASSWVAVDTFGSGTRLTVV.

This rearrangement joins TRBV4-1 to TRBJ2-2; the D is unclear. The V and J ends lost 0 bases and 4 bases respectively, with 6 bases between them. The CDR3 has 14 amino acids. Germline loops: CDR1 MGHRA, CDR2 YSYEKL. The CDR3 sequence is CASSQDPGTGELFF. DNA of the CDR3: TGCGCCAGCAGCCAAGATCCGGGCACCGGGGAGCTGTTTTTT.

This rearrangement joins TRBV7-8 to TRBJ2-4, with D perhaps matching TRBD2 (6 bases). CDR3 length: 13 residues. V lost 5 bases and J 7 bases, leaving 12 bases between the germline ends. Germline V lookup: CDR1 SGHVS, CDR2 FQNEAQ. For the CDR3, the DNA is TGTGCCAGCAGCCCGCGAGGAGGGAACATTCAGTACTTC. Residues: CASSPRGGNIQYF.

The gene calls are TRBV5-6 and TRBJ2-3; 7 bases match TRBD1. Germline values: CDR1 SGHDT, CDR2 YYEEEE. The CDR3 consists of 14 residues. V lost 4 bases to trimming and J lost 6 bases; unmatched junction nucleotides: 8. CDR3 sequence reads: CASSTDTGEDTQYF. The DNA of the CDR3 is TGTGCCAGCAGCACGGACACAGGGGAGGATACGCAGTATTTT.

The sample holds a few counts of this clone. The rearrangement uses TRBV20-1 and TRBJ1-1, with D possibly matching TRBD1 (5 bases). Trimming cost V 3 bases and J 11 bases, with 13 bases left between them. This CDR3 contains 11 residues. Germline V CDR1 and CDR2: DFQATT, SNEGSKA (reference sequence). The CDR3 DNA is TGCAGTGCTAGTTCGGGGGGTCCGGCTTTCTTT. Its translation: CSASSGGPAFF.

This sequence joins TRBV3-1 (or the pseudogene TRBV3-2) and TRBJ2-1; D is uncertain. The CDR3 runs 12 residues. The germline V and J ends were trimmed by 1 base and 10 bases, with 8 bases remaining between them. The germline CDR1 and CDR2 sequences are LGHDT and YNNKEL (reference sequence). The CDR3 nucleotides read TGTGCCAGCAGCCAAGGAGAGCACGAGCAGTTCTTC. It codes for CASSQGEHEQFF.

This clone was counted many times. CDR3 nucleotides: TGCGCCAGCAGTGAGTGGTCGGTAGGGACCTTTCAGGGGGATACGCAGTATTTT. This gives the protein CASSEWSVGTFQGDTQYF. The chain employs TRBV10-1 and TRBJ2-3, with D tentatively TRBD1 (6 bases). In germline, CDR1 is WNHNN, CDR2 SYGVQD (reference sequence). V lost 1 base to trimming and J lost 6 bases, with 23 bases between them. The length of the CDR3 is 18 residues.

This clone has only a few counts. J is TRBJ1-4 and V is TRBV5-1; a possible D gene is TRBD1 (6 bases). Trimming stripped 1 base from V and 8 bases from J, with 15 bases between. Germline lookup yields CDR1 SGHRS and CDR2 YFSETQ. The CDR3 extends over 15 amino acids. This chain's CDR3 is CASSLSGQKLEKLFF. DNA for the CDR3: TGCGCCAGCAGCTTGTCGGGACAAAAGTTGGAAAAACTGTTTTTT.

V and J are TRBV9 and TRBJ1-1; maybe TRBD1 (6 bases). The CDR3 extends over 15 amino acids. Trimming removed 3 bases at V and 4 bases at J, with 16 bases between. CDR1 and CDR2 (germline): SGDLS, YYNGEE. CDR3 sequence (DNA): TGTGCCAGCAGCGCGCCGGGGGGCGGGCGCACTGAAGCTTTCTTT. Amino acid sequence: CASSAPGGGRTEAFF. Complete variable domain (other parts from reference TRBV9 and TRBJ1-1): DSGVTQTPKHLITATGQRVTLRCSPRSGDLSVYWYQQSLDQGLQFLIQYYNGEERAKGNILERFSAQQFPDLHSELNLSSLELGDSALYFCASSAPGGGRTEAFFGQGTRLTVV.

The J gene is TRBJ1-5, the V gene TRBV7-2, with 10 bases identical to TRBD1. CDR1 SGHTA and CDR2 FQGNSA come from the germline V gene. The V segment lost 5 bases and the J segment 5 bases; nucleotides outside the gene matches: 6. The CDR3 totals 15 residues. Written as DNA, the CDR3 is TGTGCCAGCAGCCCCGGGACAGGGGCCTATCAGCCCCAGCATTTT. Amino acid sequence: CASSPGTGAYQPQHF. Variable domain in full (rest from reference TRBV7-2 and TRBJ1-5): GAGVSQSPSNKVTEKGKDVELRCDPISGHTALYWYRQSLGQGLEFLIYFQGNSAPDKSGLPSDRFSAERTGGSVSTLTIQRTQQEDSAVYLCASSPGTGAYQPQHFGDGTRLSIL.

The chain has TRBV6-5 and TRBJ2-7; 8 nucleotides agree with TRBD1. The CDR3 has 12 amino acids. The germline gives CDR1 MNHEY, CDR2 SVGAGI. Trimming removed 6 bases from V and 5 bases from J; junction bases left unmatched: 3. The CDR3, as DNA: TGTGCCAGCAGCGCAGGGGGCCACGAGCAGTACTTC. Translated, it gives CASSAGGHEQYF.

This clone has just one count. The chain joins TRBV5-5 to TRBJ1-6, with D possibly matching TRBD1 (5 bases). The germline CDR1 and CDR2 sequences are SGHKS and YYEKEE (reference sequence). Trimming removed 2 bases from V and 0 bases from J, with 6 bases in between. The CDR3 runs 15 residues. CDR3 bases: TGTGCCAGCAGCTTTGACAGCTCCTATAATTCACCCCTCCACTTT. Protein product: CASSFDSSYNSPLHF.

The gene calls are TRBV15 and TRBJ2-5, with TRBD1 matching over 9 bases. Germline trimming cut 4 bases from V and 3 bases from J; bases unmatched to any gene: 9. The germline gives CDR1 LNHNV, CDR2 YYDKDF (reference sequence). The CDR3 totals 16 residues. This CDR3 reads CATSTGQGSTEETQYF. The CDR3 DNA sequence: TGTGCCACCAGCACAGGACAGGGGTCGACTGAAGAGACCCAGTACTTC.

Ten or more counts support this clone. The same CDR3 arises from other DNA sequences in this sample as well. V is TRBV27 and J is TRBJ2-7; 10 nucleotides agree with TRBD1. With 6 bases clipped from V and 2 bases from J, the junction kept 7 bases outside the gene matches. Germline CDR1 is MNHEY and CDR2 is SMNVEV (reference sequence). The CDR3 contains 15 residues. CDR3 DNA sequence: TGTGCCAGCAGCCGCACGGGGACAGGGGCCTACGAGCAGTACTTC. It specifies CASSRTGTGAYEQYF.

In this sample, this clone turned up many times. The V gene is TRBV14, the J gene TRBJ2-7; D is unresolved. The CDR3 loop spans 13 amino acids. V was pared by 6 bases and J by 3 bases, with 12 bases between. The germline CDR1 and CDR2 sequences are SGHDN and FVKESK. The CDR3 DNA reads TGTGCCAGCAGTCGATTTTCCTACTACGAGCAGTACTTC. Residues: CASSRFSYYEQYF.

This clone was seen once. This chain joins TRBV2 and TRBJ2-7, with 10 bases matching TRBD2. Germline assignment: CDR1 SNHLY and CDR2 FYNNEI. V lost 2 bases and J lost 9; bases outside the gene matches: 10. This CDR3 is built from 15 residues. The CDR3 here is CASSESLAGVLGQYF. In DNA form, the CDR3 reads TGTGCCAGCAGTGAATCTCTAGCGGGAGTGCTTGGGCAGTACTTC.

This chain uses TRBV3-1 (or the pseudogene TRBV3-2) with TRBJ2-5; 7 nucleotides agree with TRBD1. With 3 bases clipped from V and 2 bases from J, the junction kept 9 bases outside the gene matches. This CDR3 region has 16 residues. The germline CDR1 and CDR2 sequences are LGHDT and YNNKEL (reference sequence). The CDR3 nucleotides read TGTGCCAGCAGCCAGGCAGGGGGTCCCCAGCAAGAGACCCAGTACTTC. This encodes CASSQAGGPQQETQYF.

The rearrangement uses TRBV11-2 and TRBJ2-3, with D possibly being TRBD2 (7 bases). Germline V gene lookup returns CDR1 SGHAT and CDR2 FQNNGV. The CDR3 extends over 18 amino acids. The V end was cut by 1 base, the J end by 4 bases, with 21 bases between. The chain's CDR3 is CASSLAHVRGGRPDTQYF. CDR3 DNA sequence: TGTGCCAGCAGCTTAGCTCACGTCAGGGGCGGGAGACCAGATACGCAGTATTTT.

V usage is TRBV11-2 and J usage is TRBJ2-2; 10 bases map to TRBD1. Germline V gives CDR1 SGHAT, CDR2 FQNNGV. This CDR3 spans 20 amino acids. Losses at the gene ends were 0 bases for V and 4 bases for J; bases not matched to a gene: 14. CDR3 nucleotides: TGTGCCAGCAGCTTAGAAAGGGGGACAGGGGTCTTTGTGGGCACCGGGGAGCTGTTTTTT. This gives the protein CASSLERGTGVFVGTGELFF.

The chain has TRBV5-4 and TRBJ2-7; 14 bases map to TRBD2. Germline trimming cut 3 bases from V and 3 bases from J; bases unmatched to any gene: 2. The CDR3 runs to 15 residues. The germline V gene has CDR1 SGHNT and CDR2 YYREEE (reference sequence). For the CDR3, the DNA is TGTGCCAGCAGCTCCGGGACTAGCGGGAGCTACGAGCAGTACTTC. This codes for CASSSGTSGSYEQYF.

The chain combines TRBV7-9 with TRBJ2-1; TRBD2 matches at 13 bases. This CDR3 spans 19 amino acids. CDR1 and CDR2 (germline): SEHNR, FQNEAQ (reference sequence). The V and J ends lost 5 bases and 1 base, in that order; junction bases with no gene match: 11. The CDR3 coding sequence is TGTGCCAGCAGCCCCCGGACTAGCGGGAGCCCCAGGTCCTACAATGAGCAGTTCTTC. Its translation: CASSPRTSGSPRSYNEQFF. The variable domain in full, completed from reference TRBV7-9 and TRBJ2-1, reads DTGVSQNPRHKITKRGQNVTFRCDPISEHNRLYWYRQTLGQGPEFLTYFQNEAQLEKSRLLSDRFSAERPKGSFSTLEIQRTEQGDSAMYLCASSPRTSGSPRSYNEQFFGPGTRLTVL.

The chain has TRBV5-1 and TRBJ1-3, with D maybe TRBD1 (5 bases). The CDR3 sequence is 15 residues long. Germline CDR1 and CDR2: SGHRS and YFSETQ. The V end lost 2 bases, the J end lost 0 bases, and 9 bases lay between the germline ends. CDR3: CASSFAGLSGNTIYF. CDR3 in DNA: TGCGCCAGCAGCTTCGCAGGGCTCTCTGGAAACACCATATATTTT.

The chain carries TRBV20-1 and TRBJ1-1; no clear D. The CDR3 covers 13 residues. The V gene lost 3 bases and the J gene lost 4 bases, with 12 bases spanning the gap. Germline lookup yields CDR1 DFQATT and CDR2 SNEGSKA (reference sequence). The CDR3: CSASLSGATEAFF. The CDR3 coding sequence is TGCAGTGCTAGTCTGTCGGGAGCCACTGAAGCTTTCTTT.

The rearrangement links TRBV3-1 (or the pseudogene TRBV3-2) to TRBJ1-5, with D unresolved. There are 16 residues in the CDR3. CDR1 is LGHDT, CDR2 YNNKEL, per germline (reference sequence). Trimming took 1 base from V and 4 from J, leaving 14 bases between them. CDR3: CASSQGTGYSNQPQHF. CDR3 nucleotides: TGTGCCAGCAGCCAAGGGACGGGGTACAGTAATCAGCCCCAGCATTTT.

This chain joins TRBV6-5 and TRBJ1-4; TRBD1 is a possible D gene (5 bases). The CDR3 length is 15 residues. Trimming cost V 6 bases and J 3 bases, with 14 bases left between them. Germline CDR1 reads MNHEY; CDR2 reads SVGAGI. CDR3 in DNA: TGTGCCAGCAGAATTGCAGGGTCCCCTAATGAAAAACTGTTTTTT. Its translation is CASRIAGSPNEKLFF.

This sequence joins TRBV24-1 and TRBJ1-3, with a tentative D call TRBD1 (6 bases). Germline V lookup: CDR1 KGHDR, CDR2 SFDVKD. The CDR3 contains 13 residues. The germline V and J ends were trimmed by 7 bases and 8 bases, with 14 bases remaining between them. CDR3 sequence: CATSRGLGDTIYF. The DNA for the CDR3 is TGTGCCACCAGCAGGGGTTTAGGCGACACCATATATTTT.